This record covers a single TCR beta chain. The data were obtained in a study of cytomegalovirus exposure and HLA in healthy donors. Generated by immunoSEQ multiplex PCR, the TCRdb table keeps only in-frame clones and is missing some. The top ten hold roughly 1% of the sample, which has about 220,000 clones, 90% to 95% seen once. Trimming removed 5 bases from V and 5 bases from J, with 6 bases in between. CDR1 and CDR2 (germline): MGHDK, SYGVNS. CDR3 length: 11 residues. Input material: PBMCs. The gene calls are TRBV25-1 and TRBJ2-5; no definite D call. The receptor was derived from a woman under 30 in good health and CMV-seronegative. The chain's CDR3 is CASSRGETQYF. The CDR3 region has the DNA TGTGCCAGCAGTAGAGGCGAGACCCAGTACTTC.